This TCR beta chain stems from a study of monozygotic twins with inflammatory bowel disease. About this clonotype: Its antigen remains unknown.

The V gene's germline CDR1 is GTSNPN and CDR2 SVGIG (reference sequence). The CDR3 sequence is 15 residues long. Study results and caveats: Patient-to-patient differences in immunosuppressive treatment may have added variability to the repertoires.

The template switching step added UMIs that contained a 6-nucleotide sample barcode. From its re-call of the 5' RACE reads, TCRdb lists each CDR3 protein once, without DNA. This listing includes 200,000 to 250,000 distinct CDR3 sequences. The chain couples TRBV30 to TRBJ2-3; TCRdb calls TRBD2, which cannot be checked without DNA. Sequencing input: blood. The clonotype originates from a human donor with ulcerative colitis or Crohn's disease, or a healthy co-twin of an affected twin (not recorded which). The CDR3 sequence: CAWSPLGRGTDTQYF.